This T cell receptor beta chain was sequenced in a study of cytomegalovirus exposure and HLA in healthy donors. Overall study findings and caveats: Common viral pathogens (according to a later analysis) appeared linked to several of the most significant clusters. Looking again later, the authors saw that most CMV-associated TCR beta chains seemed HLA-restricted. A link between a missense DCLRE1C variant and TCR beta V- and J-gene trimming emerged from a later analysis.

In germline, CDR1 is MDHEN, CDR2 SYDVKM. V shed 6 bases, J shed 4 bases, and the junction held 6 bases outside the gene matches. The CDR3 sequence is 14 residues long. Regarding this clone: Its target is not known.

Use of 60 Vbeta and 13 Jbeta primers characterized the PCR. Using immunoSEQ multiplex PCR, the repertoire was profiled, and TCRdb retains in-frame clones only, with some absent. The sample consists of 200,000 or so clones, under 70% of them appearing once. The sequencing input was PBMCs. This TCR was sampled from a man aged 35-49 years in good health and CMV-seropositive. The J gene is TRBJ2-7, the V gene TRBV28, with 10 bases matching TRBD1. Written as DNA, the CDR3 is TGTGCCAGCAGCTTAAGGGACAGGGGTTACGAGCAGTACTTC. It translates to CASSLRDRGYEQYF.